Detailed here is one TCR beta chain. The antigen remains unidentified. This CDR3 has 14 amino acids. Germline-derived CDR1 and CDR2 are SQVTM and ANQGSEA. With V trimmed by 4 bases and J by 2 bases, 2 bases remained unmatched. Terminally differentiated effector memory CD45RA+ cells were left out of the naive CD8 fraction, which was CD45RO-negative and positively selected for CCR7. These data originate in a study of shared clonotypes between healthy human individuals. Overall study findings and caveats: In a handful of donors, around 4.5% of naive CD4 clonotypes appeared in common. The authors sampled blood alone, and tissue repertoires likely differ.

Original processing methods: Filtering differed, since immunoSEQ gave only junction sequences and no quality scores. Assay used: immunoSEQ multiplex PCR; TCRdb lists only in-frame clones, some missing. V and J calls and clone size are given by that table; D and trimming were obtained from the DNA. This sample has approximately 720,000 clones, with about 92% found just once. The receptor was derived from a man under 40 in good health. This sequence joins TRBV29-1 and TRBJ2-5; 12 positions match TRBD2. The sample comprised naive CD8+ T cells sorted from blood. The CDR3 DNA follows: TGCAGCGTTGGAGGACTAGCGGGGCAAGAGACCCAGTACTTC. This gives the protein CSVGGLAGQETQYF.